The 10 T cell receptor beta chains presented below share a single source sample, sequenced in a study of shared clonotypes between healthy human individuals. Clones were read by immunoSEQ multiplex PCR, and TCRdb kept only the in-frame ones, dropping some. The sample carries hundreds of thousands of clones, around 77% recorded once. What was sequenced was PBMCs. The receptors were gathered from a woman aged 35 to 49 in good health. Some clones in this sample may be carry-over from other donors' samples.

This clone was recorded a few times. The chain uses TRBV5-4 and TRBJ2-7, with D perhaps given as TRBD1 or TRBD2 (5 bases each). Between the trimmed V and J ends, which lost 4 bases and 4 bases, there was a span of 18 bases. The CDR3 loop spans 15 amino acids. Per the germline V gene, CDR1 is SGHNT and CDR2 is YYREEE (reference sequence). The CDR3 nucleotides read TGTGCCAGCAGCGCCAGGGAGCGACCACTATACGAGCAGTACTTC. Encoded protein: CASSARERPLYEQYF.

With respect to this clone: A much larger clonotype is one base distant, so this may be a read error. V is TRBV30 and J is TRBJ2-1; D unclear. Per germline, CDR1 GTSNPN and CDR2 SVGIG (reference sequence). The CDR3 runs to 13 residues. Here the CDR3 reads CAWRSSSYNGQFF. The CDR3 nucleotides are TGTGCCTGGAGGTCCTCCTCCTACAATGGGCAGTTCTTC.

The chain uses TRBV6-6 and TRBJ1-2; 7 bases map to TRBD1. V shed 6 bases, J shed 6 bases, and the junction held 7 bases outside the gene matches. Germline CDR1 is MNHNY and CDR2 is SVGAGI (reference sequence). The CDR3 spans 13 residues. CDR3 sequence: CASRLDRENGYTF. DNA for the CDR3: TGTGCCAGCAGGCTCGACAGGGAGAATGGCTACACCTTC.

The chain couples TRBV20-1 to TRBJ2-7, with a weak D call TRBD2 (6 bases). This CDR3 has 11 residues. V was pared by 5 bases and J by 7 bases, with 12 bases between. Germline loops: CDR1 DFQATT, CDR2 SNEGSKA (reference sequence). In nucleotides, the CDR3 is TGCAGTGCTCCGGGGGATAGAGAGCAGTACTTC. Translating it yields CSAPGDREQYF.

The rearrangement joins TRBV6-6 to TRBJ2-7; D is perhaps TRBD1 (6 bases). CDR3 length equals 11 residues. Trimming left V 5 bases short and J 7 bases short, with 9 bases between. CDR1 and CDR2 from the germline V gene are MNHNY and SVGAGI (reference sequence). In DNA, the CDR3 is TGTGCCAGCAGTATGGGGACAGAGCAGTACTTC. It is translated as CASSMGTEQYF.

The CDR3 region is CASSDSTGWDYGYTF. The CDR3 bases are TGTGCCAGCAGTGACTCGACAGGGTGGGACTATGGCTACACCTTC. The V call is TRBV6-1, the J call TRBJ1-2, with 7 bases fitting TRBD1. The CDR3 loop spans 15 amino acids. Germline trimming cut 3 bases from V and 3 bases from J; bases unmatched to any gene: 7. The germline V gene encodes CDR1 MNHNS and CDR2 SASEGT.

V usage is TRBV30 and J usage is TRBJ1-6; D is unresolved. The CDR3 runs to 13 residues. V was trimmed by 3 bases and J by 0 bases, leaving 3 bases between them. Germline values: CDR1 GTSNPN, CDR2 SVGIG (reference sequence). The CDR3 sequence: CAWRASYNSPLHF. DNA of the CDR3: TGTGCCTGGAGGGCCTCCTATAATTCACCCCTCCACTTT. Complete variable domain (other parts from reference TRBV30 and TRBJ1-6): SQTIHQWPATLVQPVGSPLSLECTVEGTSNPNLYWYRQAAGRGLQLLFYSVGIGQISSEVPQNLSASRPQDRQFILSSKKLLLSDSGFYLCAWRASYNSPLHFGNGTRLTVT.

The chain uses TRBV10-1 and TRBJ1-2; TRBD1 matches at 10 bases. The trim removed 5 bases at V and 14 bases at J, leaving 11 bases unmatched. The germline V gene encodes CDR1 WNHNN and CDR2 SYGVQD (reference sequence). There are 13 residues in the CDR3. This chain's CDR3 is CASSRQGAPQETF. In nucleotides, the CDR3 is TGCGCCAGCAGTCGACAGGGGGCCCCTCAGGAAACCTTC.

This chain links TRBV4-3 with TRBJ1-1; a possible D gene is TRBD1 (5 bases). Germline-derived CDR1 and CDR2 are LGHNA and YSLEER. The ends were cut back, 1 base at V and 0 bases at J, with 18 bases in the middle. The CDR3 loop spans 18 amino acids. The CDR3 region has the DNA TGCGCCAGCAGCCAAGTTCGAGGGGCCGGTCCGATGAACACTGAAGCTTTCTTT. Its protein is CASSQVRGAGPMNTEAFF.

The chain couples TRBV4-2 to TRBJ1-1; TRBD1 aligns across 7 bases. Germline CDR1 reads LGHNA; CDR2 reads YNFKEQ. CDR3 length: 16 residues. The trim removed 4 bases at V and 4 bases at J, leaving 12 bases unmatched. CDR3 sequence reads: CASSPMSRQGRTEAFF. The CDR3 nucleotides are TGTGCCAGCAGCCCCATGAGTCGACAGGGCCGCACTGAAGCTTTCTTT.